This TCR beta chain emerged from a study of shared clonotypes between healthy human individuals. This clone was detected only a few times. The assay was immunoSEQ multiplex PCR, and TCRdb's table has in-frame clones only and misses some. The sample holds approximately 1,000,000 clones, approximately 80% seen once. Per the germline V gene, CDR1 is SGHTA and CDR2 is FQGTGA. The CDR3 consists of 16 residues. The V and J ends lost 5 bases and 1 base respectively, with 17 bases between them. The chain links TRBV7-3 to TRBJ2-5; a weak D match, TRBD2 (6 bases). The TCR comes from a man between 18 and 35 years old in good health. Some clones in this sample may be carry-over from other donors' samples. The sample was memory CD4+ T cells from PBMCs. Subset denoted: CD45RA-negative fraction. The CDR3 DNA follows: TGTGCCAGCAGCGTGGGTTCCTCGCGGGGCCAAGAGACCCAGTACTTC. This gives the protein CASSVGSSRGQETQYF.